The 26 T cell receptor beta chains below were found in one sample sequenced in a study of blood T cell repertoires in COVID-19. Clones were sequenced by immunoSEQ multiplex PCR, and TCRdb holds only the in-frame ones, with some missing. The table has about 310,000 clones, around nine tenths seen once; the top ten hold roughly a tenth. Sequenced material: PBMCs or T cells enriched from blood (not recorded which). All receptors derive from a young woman who had recovered from COVID-19.

V is TRBV10-3 and J is TRBJ1-2, with D tentatively TRBD1 (5 bases). Germline CDR1 reads ENHRY; CDR2 reads SYGVKD. This CDR3 contains 14 residues. V was pared by 7 bases and J by 8 bases, with 20 bases between. This CDR3 is CAIIKGLGLSGYTF. In DNA form, the CDR3 reads TGTGCCATCATAAAGGGGTTGGGGTTGTCGGGCTACACCTTC.

The CDR3: CASSEGNTGELFF. The CDR3 coding sequence is TGCGCCAGCAGTGAGGGGAACACCGGGGAGCTGTTTTTT. The chain uses TRBV5-1 and TRBJ2-2, with D possibly being TRBD2 (5 bases). V was clipped by 5 bases and J by 1 base, with 6 bases between them. Germline V gene lookup returns CDR1 SGHRS and CDR2 YFSETQ. The CDR3 length is 13 residues.

J is TRBJ2-3 and V is TRBV16, with TRBD2 matching over 12 bases. This CDR3 is built from 17 residues. Germline lookup yields CDR1 KGHSY and CDR2 FQNENV. Trimming cost V 2 bases and J 0 bases; bases outside gene matches: 3. CDR3 region: CASSQMGTSGSTDTQYF. As DNA, the CDR3 is TGTGCCAGCAGCCAAATGGGGACTAGCGGGAGCACAGATACGCAGTATTTT.

V is TRBV4-2 and J is TRBJ1-1, with 9 bases lining up with TRBD1. Per germline, CDR1 LGHNA and CDR2 YNFKEQ. The V and J ends lost 7 bases and 1 base, in that order; junction bases with no gene match: 22. This CDR3 region has 20 residues. This chain's CDR3 is CASNLKLFRDRVEWNTEAFF. The CDR3 DNA reads as TGTGCCAGCAACCTAAAGCTCTTCCGGGACAGGGTGGAGTGGAACACTGAAGCTTTCTTT.

The CDR3 bases are TGTGCCAGCAACATGCAGGGGGTACACAATGAGCAGTTCTTC. Translating gives CASNMQGVHNEQFF. The chain couples TRBV5-4 to TRBJ2-1; 7 positions match TRBD1. There are 14 residues in the CDR3. The germline gives CDR1 SGHNT, CDR2 YYREEE (reference sequence). V dropped 6 bases and J dropped 5; count of bases not matched to a gene: 8.

The rearrangement joins TRBV13 to TRBJ2-1; TRBD2 matches 9 bases. Unmatched junction bases numbered 12, after V lost 4 bases and J lost 5 bases. The CDR3 runs to 17 residues. Germline CDR1 is PRHDT and CDR2 is FYEKMQ (reference sequence). CDR3 sequence (DNA): TGTGCCAGCAGCTCCCCAAGAAGACTAGCGGCCAACAATGAGCAGTTCTTC. Amino acid sequence: CASSSPRRLAANNEQFF.

This rearrangement joins TRBV19 to TRBJ1-5, with D maybe TRBD1 (5 bases). Germline V CDR1 and CDR2: LNHDA, SQIVND (reference sequence). The CDR3 has 17 residues. The ends were cut back, 5 bases at V and 0 bases at J, with 17 bases in the middle. Here the CDR3 reads CASSSYPSGNSNQPQHF. CDR3 in DNA: TGTGCCAGTAGTTCCTACCCCTCAGGGAATAGCAATCAGCCCCAGCATTTT. The full variable domain, completed using reference TRBV19 and TRBJ1-5, is DGGITQSPKYLFRKEGQNVTLSCEQNLNHDAMYWYRQDPGQGLRLIYYSQIVNDFQKGDIAEGYSVSREKKESFPLTVTSAQKNPTAFYLCASSSYPSGNSNQPQHFGDGTRLSIL.

This chain joins TRBV9 and TRBJ2-5, with 11 bases identical to TRBD2. The V segment lost 3 bases and the J segment 0 bases; nucleotides outside the gene matches: 7. Per the germline V gene, CDR1 is SGDLS and CDR2 is YYNGEE. The CDR3 is 17 amino acids. The CDR3 loop reads CASSARLGLADQETQYF. The CDR3 DNA is TGTGCCAGCAGCGCCCGACTGGGACTAGCGGACCAAGAGACCCAGTACTTC.

The chain joins TRBV7-9 to TRBJ2-5, with 7 bases matching TRBD1. V shed 1 base, J shed 0 bases, and the junction held 5 bases outside the gene matches. Germline lookup yields CDR1 SEHNR and CDR2 FQNEAQ (reference sequence). CDR3 length: 16 residues. This CDR3 is CASSLGNRGHQETQYF. The DNA for the CDR3 is TGTGCCAGCAGCTTAGGGAACAGGGGCCACCAAGAGACCCAGTACTTC.

This clone was seen once. This CDR3 reads CASSLTLAYEQYF. In DNA form, the CDR3 reads TGTGCCAGCAGCTTAACACTAGCCTACGAGCAGTACTTC. This sequence joins TRBV5-5 and TRBJ2-7, with a tentative D call TRBD2 (5 bases). CDR1 is SGHKS, CDR2 YYEKEE, per germline (reference sequence). The CDR3 is made up of 13 amino acids. The V end was cut by 2 bases, the J end by 2 bases, with 8 bases between.

This rearrangement joins TRBV2 to TRBJ2-7, with a tentative D call TRBD2 (5 bases). The CDR3 runs to 14 residues. Germline CDR1 and CDR2: SNHLY and FYNNEI. V shed 0 bases and J shed 4 bases, with 10 bases lying between them. CDR3 in DNA: TGTGCCAGCAGTGAAGCGCCGAGGGAATACGAGCAGTACTTC. Translating gives CASSEAPREYEQYF.

Note on this clone: A read error may account for a junction end that differs from germline. V usage is TRBV5-4 and J usage is TRBJ1-1; D uncertain. Germline V gene sequence: CDR1 SGHNT, CDR2 YYREEE (reference sequence). The CDR3 sequence is 15 residues long. Here the CDR3 DNA reads TGTGCTAGCAGCTTGGTATCGACTTCGTTCGCTGAAGCTTTCTTT. This gives the protein CASSLVSTSFAEAFF. Full variable domain (rest looked up from reference TRBV5-4 and TRBJ1-1): ETGVTQSPTHLIKTRGQQVTLRCSSQSGHNTVSWYQQALGQGPQFIFQYYREEENGRGNFPPRFSGLQFPNYSSELNVNALELDDSALYLCASSLVSTSFAEAFFGQGTRLTVV.

CDR3 coding DNA: TGTGCCAGCTCGATACAGGGGAGAGACTCATCCCTCCACTTT. Amino acids: CASSIQGRDSSLHF. The chain links TRBV7-9 to TRBJ1-6; 7 bases fit TRBD1. Germline V CDR1 and CDR2: SEHNR, FQNEAQ (reference sequence). V shed 8 bases and J 14 bases; nucleotides not matched to a gene: 15. This CDR3 spans 14 amino acids.

The chain joins TRBV21-1 to TRBJ1-5; the D call of TRBD1 is as the table states it, not checked on the DNA. TRBV21-1 has pseudogene status. This CDR3 spans 14 amino acids. The CDR3 coding sequence is TGTGCCAGCACCAGACAATTTAGCAATCAGCCCCAGCATTTT. Its translation: CASTRQFSNQPQHF.

The chain has TRBV20-1 and TRBJ2-5, with 7 bases that match TRBD1. Looked up from germline, CDR1 is DFQATT and CDR2 is SNEGSKA (reference sequence). Trimming at V came to 3 bases and at J to 2 bases, leaving 6 bases not matched to a gene. CDR3 size: 14 residues. The CDR3 sequence: CSASPGTVQETQYF. CDR3 coding DNA: TGCAGTGCTAGTCCCGGGACAGTACAAGAGACCCAGTACTTC.

V usage is TRBV7-8 and J usage is TRBJ1-2; a possible D gene is TRBD1 (6 bases). The CDR3 consists of 12 residues. Trimming left V 6 bases short and J 7 bases short, with 12 bases between. Germline V lookup: CDR1 SGHVS, CDR2 FQNEAQ. The CDR3: CASSTQGIGYTF. The CDR3 DNA reads TGTGCCAGCAGTACACAGGGAATTGGCTACACCTTC.

The chain links TRBV2 to TRBJ2-2; the D gene is possibly TRBD2 (5 bases). Germline-derived CDR1 and CDR2 are SNHLY and FYNNEI. Trimming took 1 base from V and 1 from J, leaving 7 bases between them. This CDR3 spans 15 amino acids. The CDR3 region has the DNA TGTGCCAGCAGTGAAGGGCGGGTGAACACCGGGGAGCTGTTTTTT. Translating it yields CASSEGRVNTGELFF.

The chain employs TRBV29-1 and TRBJ1-4; the D gene is possibly TRBD1 (6 bases). The V gene's germline CDR1 is SQVTM and CDR2 ANQGSEA. The CDR3 sequence is 12 residues long. The V end was cut by 5 bases, the J end by 8 bases, with 12 bases between. DNA of the CDR3: TGCAGCGTTTGGGTAGGGGGAGAAAAACTGTTTTTT. Translating it yields CSVWVGGEKLFF.

V and J are TRBV7-2 and TRBJ2-2, with D unresolved. The germline CDR1 and CDR2 sequences are SGHTA and FQGNSA. CDR3 length: 16 residues. V gave up 1 base and J gave up 1 base, with 10 bases separating them. This chain's CDR3 is CASSLDALGNTGELFF. In DNA, the CDR3 is TGTGCCAGCAGCTTAGATGCACTCGGGAACACCGGGGAGCTGTTTTTT.

This clone was picked up one time. The V call is TRBV5-1, the J call TRBJ2-7, with D hard to call. V was shortened by 0 bases and J by 3 bases, with 7 bases between the two germline ends. The CDR3 totals 13 residues. CDR1 is SGHRS, CDR2 YFSETQ, per germline. The CDR3 DNA reads as TGCGCCAGCAGCTTGGGTGCAGGCTACGAGCAGTACTTC. It specifies CASSLGAGYEQYF.

The CDR3 loop is CASQGTANEKLFF. The DNA for the CDR3 is TGTGCCAGCCAGGGGACGGCTAATGAAAAACTGTTTTTT. The rearrangement links TRBV27 to TRBJ1-4; D perhaps matches TRBD1 (6 bases). Trimming removed 8 bases at V and 3 bases at J, with 10 bases between. Germline V CDR1 and CDR2: MNHEY, SMNVEV (reference sequence). There are 13 residues in the CDR3.

The chain has TRBV7-3 and TRBJ1-6; TRBD1 matches 11 bases. V gave up 5 bases and J gave up 9 bases; unmatched junction bases: 3. CDR3 length: 14 amino acids. The germline gives CDR1 SGHTA, CDR2 FQGTGA. This CDR3 is CASSRGQGGSPLHF. CDR3 DNA: TGTGCCAGCAGCCGGGGACAGGGGGGTTCACCCCTCCACTTT.

This clone was recorded a few times. The V gene is TRBV4-3, the J gene TRBJ1-3; D is unclear. V gave up 4 bases and J gave up 7 bases, with 14 bases separating them. The CDR3 is 14 amino acids. The germline gives CDR1 LGHNA, CDR2 YSLEER. The chain's CDR3 is CASSPGQERNTIYF. CDR3 DNA sequence: TGCGCCAGCAGCCCTGGTCAGGAACGGAACACCATATATTTT.

The V gene is TRBV3-1 (or the pseudogene TRBV3-2), the J gene TRBJ1-1; tentatively, D is TRBD1 (6 bases). The germline CDR1 and CDR2 sequences are LGHDT and YNNKEL (reference sequence). The CDR3 has 11 amino acids. Trimming left V 4 bases short and J 6 bases short, with 6 bases between. The chain's CDR3 is CASSRGPEAFF. The CDR3 DNA sequence: TGTGCCAGCAGCCGGGGGCCTGAAGCTTTCTTT.

This clone was counted a single time. This sequence joins TRBV7-9 and TRBJ1-4, with D tentatively TRBD1 (5 bases). This CDR3 comprises 13 residues. Germline CDR1 and CDR2: SEHNR and FQNEAQ (reference sequence). The V and J ends lost 11 bases and 5 bases respectively, with 15 bases between them. CDR3 DNA: TGTGCCGGCGCCGACAGCCTAAATGAAAAACTGTTTTTT. It yields the protein CAGADSLNEKLFF.

The V gene is TRBV2, the J gene TRBJ2-6, with D tentatively TRBD2 (6 bases). Deletions cut 4 bases from V and 0 bases from J, with 19 bases between. The CDR3 length is 19 residues. Germline values: CDR1 SNHLY, CDR2 FYNNEI. Written as DNA, the CDR3 is TGTGCCAGCAGTGGGTTTGGGGGACGGGGGTCCTCTGGGGCCAACGTCCTGACTTTC. This gives the protein CASSGFGGRGSSGANVLTF.